These 27 T cell receptor beta chains share one sample of origin, sequenced in a study of OX40 agonist ivuxolimab in advanced cancers. Data came from immunoSEQ multiplex PCR; TCRdb stores just in-frame clones and leaves some out. The table lists some 40,000 clones, roughly nine tenths of them singletons. The sequenced sample was CD4+ or CD8+ T cells sorted from blood, obtained in a trial of the OX40 agonist ivuxolimab. These receptors came from an adult with an advanced solid tumor such as melanoma, head and neck, liver or kidney cancer.

This chain uses TRBV2 with TRBJ2-5; possibly TRBD2 for D (6 bases). From germline, CDR1 is SNHLY and CDR2 FYNNEI. This CDR3 spans 15 amino acids. The V and J ends lost 4 bases and 0 bases respectively, with 12 bases between them. CDR3 in amino acids: CASSVSRDYQETQYF. Written as DNA, the CDR3 is TGTGCCAGCAGTGTTTCGCGGGACTACCAAGAGACCCAGTACTTC.

This clone came up a few times. The chain joins TRBV29-1 to TRBJ2-1; perhaps TRBD2 as D (6 bases). CDR1 is SQVTM and CDR2 is ANQGSEA in the germline V gene. The CDR3 consists of 13 residues. The V end was cut by 5 bases, the J end by 8 bases, with 16 bases between. The CDR3 region is CSVTGGRGYEQFF. For the CDR3, the DNA is TGCAGCGTTACCGGGGGACGGGGTTATGAGCAGTTCTTC.

This chain links TRBV9 with TRBJ2-7, with 7 bases identical to TRBD1. The CDR3 consists of 15 residues. Unmatched junction bases numbered 6, after V lost 1 base and J lost 2 bases. Germline CDR1 and CDR2: SGDLS and YYNGEE. CDR3 coding DNA: TGTGCCAGCAGCGTATCAGGGGGACCTACCTACGAGCAGTACTTC. Translating it yields CASSVSGGPTYEQYF.

The chain links TRBV2 to TRBJ1-4; 8 bases agree with TRBD1. After removal of 6 bases from V and 8 bases from J, the junction contained 8 bases not matched to a gene. This CDR3 spans 14 amino acids. Germline V lookup: CDR1 SNHLY, CDR2 FYNNEI. In nucleotides, the CDR3 is TGTGCCAGCAGGCTGGACAGGGAGGACGAAAAACTGTTTTTT. Translation: CASRLDREDEKLFF.

The chain combines TRBV15 with TRBJ2-2; D ambiguous. Germline CDR1 reads LNHNV; CDR2 reads YYDKDF (reference sequence). V lost 3 bases, J lost 1 base, and 6 bases lay in between. The CDR3 is made up of 14 amino acids. CDR3 nucleotide sequence: TGTGCCACCAGCAGGGCTTTGAACACCGGGGAGCTGTTTTTT. Amino acid sequence: CATSRALNTGELFF.

The rearrangement joins TRBV28 to TRBJ2-7; 7 bases fit TRBD1. The CDR3 contains 16 residues. Germline V CDR1 and CDR2: MDHEN, SYDVKM. J was trimmed by 4 bases and V by 3 bases; bases with no gene match: 12. This CDR3 is CASSFTANRGTYEQYF. CDR3 nucleotide sequence: TGTGCCAGCAGTTTCACGGCTAACAGGGGTACGTACGAGCAGTACTTC.

This rearrangement joins TRBV5-6 to TRBJ1-2; D unclear. CDR1 and CDR2 (germline): SGHDT, YYEEEE. Trimming removed 1 base at V and 6 bases at J, with 22 bases between. The length of the CDR3 is 17 residues. The CDR3 DNA sequence: TGTGCCAGCAGCTTGACAGTCCCTCGTGGTACGATTGATGGCTACACCTTC. Protein: CASSLTVPRGTIDGYTF.

The chain employs TRBV5-6 and TRBJ2-1, with TRBD2 matching 11 bases. The CDR3 runs 16 residues. V was clipped by 3 bases and J by 2 bases; unmatched bases: 4. Per the germline V gene, CDR1 is SGHDT and CDR2 is YYEEEE. The CDR3 DNA reads as TGTGCCAGCAGCTCAGGGACTAGCGGCACCTACAATGAGCAGTTCTTC. Translating it yields CASSSGTSGTYNEQFF.

This chain's CDR3 is CSVFHGLAGPQETQYF. The CDR3 nucleotides are TGCAGCGTGTTCCACGGACTAGCGGGACCCCAAGAGACCCAGTACTTC. The chain recombines TRBV29-1 with TRBJ2-5, with TRBD2 identical over 12 bases. V was clipped by 6 bases and J by 1 base; unmatched bases: 9. The CDR3 extends over 16 amino acids. Germline lookup yields CDR1 SQVTM and CDR2 ANQGSEA.

This chain links TRBV29-1 with TRBJ2-7; TRBD2 aligns across 7 bases. Germline values: CDR1 SQVTM, CDR2 ANQGSEA. V lost 7 bases and J lost 7; bases outside the gene matches: 4. The CDR3 is made up of 10 amino acids. The CDR3, as DNA: TGCAGCGCTCTAGCGGCAGAGCAGTACTTC. Amino acid sequence: CSALAAEQYF.

The chain is built from TRBV6-5 and TRBJ1-5, with D hard to call. Germline values: CDR1 MNHEY, CDR2 SVGAGI. The V gene lost 2 bases and the J gene lost 2 bases, with 10 bases spanning the gap. This CDR3 spans 15 amino acids. The CDR3 loop reads CASSYGSSGNQPQHF. CDR3 in DNA: TGTGCCAGCAGTTACGGCTCGTCAGGCAATCAGCCCCAGCATTTT.

The rearrangement joins TRBV9 to TRBJ1-3; the D gene is possibly TRBD1 (5 bases). CDR1 and CDR2 (germline): SGDLS, YYNGEE. Trimming shortened V by 3 bases and J by 1 base, and 11 bases separated the two germline ends. The CDR3 spans 15 residues. The DNA for the CDR3 is TGTGCCAGCAGCGCGACAGATAGTTCTGGAAACACCATATATTTT. Its translation is CASSATDSSGNTIYF.

This chain connects TRBV2 to TRBJ2-6; D call uncertain. Per germline, CDR1 SNHLY and CDR2 FYNNEI. V dropped 4 bases and J dropped 0 bases, with 13 bases sitting between them. This CDR3 has 17 amino acids. CDR3: CASSVYQVPSGANVLTF. The CDR3 nucleotides are TGTGCCAGCAGTGTGTATCAGGTCCCCTCTGGGGCCAACGTCCTGACTTTC.

The V gene is TRBV15, the J gene TRBJ2-5; 7 nucleotides line up with TRBD2. CDR3 length equals 13 residues. Germline V gene sequence: CDR1 LNHNV, CDR2 YYDKDF (reference sequence). V lost 11 bases, J lost 4 bases, and 10 bases stayed unmatched. CDR3 sequence: CASQKTGGETQYF. DNA of the CDR3: TGTGCCTCCCAAAAGACGGGAGGAGAGACCCAGTACTTC.

This chain uses TRBV6-1 with TRBJ2-5; maybe TRBD1 (7 bases). Deletions cut 1 base from V and 9 bases from J, with 15 bases between. The CDR3 sequence is 14 residues long. Germline CDR1 and CDR2: MNHNS and SASEGT. This chain's CDR3 is CASSEESGGMAQYF. The DNA for the CDR3 is TGTGCCAGCAGTGAAGAATCAGGGGGGATGGCCCAGTACTTC.

The CDR3 nucleotides read TGCGCCAGCAGCTTGGGTCTAGCCCCAAGGGCTAATGAGCAGTTCTTC. It encodes CASSLGLAPRANEQFF. This rearrangement joins TRBV5-1 to TRBJ2-1, with D possibly being TRBD2 (5 bases). CDR3 length equals 16 residues. Germline lookup yields CDR1 SGHRS and CDR2 YFSETQ. V lost 0 bases, J lost 7 bases, and 17 bases lay in between. Full variable domain (outside the CDR3, taken from reference TRBV5-1 and TRBJ2-1): KAGVTQTPRYLIKTRGQQVTLSCSPISGHRSVSWYQQTPGQGLQFLFEYFSETQRNKGNFPGRFSGRQFSNSRSEMNVSTLELGDSALYLCASSLGLAPRANEQFFGPGTRLTVL.

This clone appeared once. The chain links TRBV2 to TRBJ2-7, with D unresolved. Germline CDR1 and CDR2: SNHLY and FYNNEI. V dropped 4 bases and J dropped 4 bases, with 11 bases sitting between them. CDR3 length equals 13 residues. The CDR3 is CASSVRQEYEQYF. DNA for the CDR3: TGTGCCAGCAGTGTACGTCAGGAATACGAGCAGTACTTC.

This clone was counted a single time. The chain links TRBV14 to TRBJ2-7; D perhaps matches TRBD2 (5 bases). V shed 1 base and J shed 5 bases, with 9 bases lying between them. The CDR3 is made up of 13 amino acids. Germline CDR1 is SGHDN and CDR2 is FVKESK. This CDR3 is CASSQADYDEQYF. Written as DNA, the CDR3 is TGTGCCAGCAGCCAAGCCGACTATGACGAGCAGTACTTC. The entire variable domain, with the rest obtained from reference TRBV14 and TRBJ2-7, is as follows: EAGVTQFPSHSVIEKGQTVTLRCDPISGHDNLYWYRRVMGKEIKFLLHFVKESKQDESGMPNNRFLAERTGGTYSTLKVQPAELEDSGVYFCASSQADYDEQYFGPGTRLTVT.

J is TRBJ2-1 and V is TRBV7-9, with 13 bases that match TRBD2. V dropped 6 bases and J dropped 11; count of bases not matched to a gene: 10. In germline, CDR1 is SEHNR, CDR2 FQNEAQ (reference sequence). There are 15 residues in the CDR3. The CDR3 bases are TGTGCCAGCAGTTTACTAGCGGGAGGGCCTTCCCAGCAGTTCTTC. Amino acids: CASSLLAGGPSQQFF.

CDR3 region: CASSWDVSGSRETQYF. The CDR3 nucleotides read TGTGCCAGCAGTTGGGACGTTAGCGGGAGTCGGGAGACCCAGTACTTC. The chain combines TRBV27 with TRBJ2-5; TRBD2 matches 9 bases. This CDR3 has 16 residues. V shed 4 bases, J shed 5 bases, and the junction held 11 bases outside the gene matches. Germline lookup yields CDR1 MNHEY and CDR2 SMNVEV (reference sequence).

The chain has TRBV29-1 and TRBJ1-2; D is possibly TRBD1 (5 bases). The V gene's germline CDR1 is SQVTM and CDR2 ANQGSEA. The CDR3 covers 13 residues. V gave up 6 bases and J gave up 4 bases, with 15 bases separating them. CDR3 in DNA: TGCAGCGTGGGAAGGGGTGAAATCTATGGCTACACCTTC. This gives the protein CSVGRGEIYGYTF.

This clone was seen once. The rearrangement joins TRBV7-9 to TRBJ2-6, with unresolved D. With 5 bases removed from V and 0 bases from J, the gap between germline ends came to 8 bases. From germline, CDR1 is SEHNR and CDR2 FQNEAQ (reference sequence). The CDR3 has 15 amino acids. The chain's CDR3 is CASSPVVSGANVLTF. The CDR3 DNA follows: TGTGCCAGCAGCCCAGTCGTCTCTGGGGCCAACGTCCTGACTTTC. The full variable domain, its missing parts supplied by reference TRBV7-9 and TRBJ2-6, is DTGVSQNPRHKITKRGQNVTFRCDPISEHNRLYWYRQTLGQGPEFLTYFQNEAQLEKSRLLSDRFSAERPKGSFSTLEIQRTEQGDSAMYLCASSPVVSGANVLTFGAGSRLTVL.

V gene TRBV2 combines with J gene TRBJ1-1; D is possibly TRBD1 (6 bases). Germline CDR1 is SNHLY and CDR2 is FYNNEI. V lost 2 bases to trimming and J lost 4 bases, with 11 bases between them. The CDR3 is 14 amino acids. CDR3 amino acids: CASSETGGGTEAFF. The CDR3, as DNA: TGTGCCAGCAGTGAAACGGGGGGCGGCACTGAAGCTTTCTTT.

The chain employs TRBV6-6 and TRBJ2-7; TRBD2 agrees at 7 bases. Trimming removed 8 bases from V and 5 bases from J; junction bases left unmatched: 6. Germline V gene lookup returns CDR1 MNHNY and CDR2 SVGAGI (reference sequence). The CDR3 has 12 amino acids. CDR3 bases: TGTGCCAGCGGTGGGGGGGAAAACGAGCAGTACTTC. This gives the protein CASGGGENEQYF.

This clone was detected once. This chain joins TRBV6-6 and TRBJ2-3, with 8 bases fitting TRBD2. Germline CDR1 and CDR2: MNHNY and SVGAGI (reference sequence). V gave up 1 base and J gave up 3 bases; unmatched junction bases: 6. The CDR3 has 16 amino acids. This chain's CDR3 is CASSYLLAVGTDTQYF. The CDR3 nucleotides are TGTGCCAGCAGTTACTTACTAGCGGTCGGAACAGATACGCAGTATTTT.

In the case of this clone: A junction end diverges from the germline sequence, so it may reflect a read error. V is TRBV2 and J is TRBJ2-4; D unresolved. The CDR3 runs 15 residues. The germline V gene encodes CDR1 SNHLY and CDR2 FYNNEI. The DNA for the CDR3 is TGTGCCAGCAGAGAAGGGTTTCTAGCCAAAAACATTCAGTACTTC. Translated, it gives CASREGFLAKNIQYF.

The rearrangement joins TRBV7-6 to TRBJ2-2; 13 bases align to TRBD2. The germline V gene has CDR1 SGHVS and CDR2 FNYEAQ. The CDR3 is 20 amino acids. The V gene end was trimmed by 5 bases and the J gene end by 0 bases; junction bases not matched to a gene: 12. In nucleotides, the CDR3 is TGTGCCAGCAGCCAATACGGACTAGCGGGAGCGGCGGCGAACACCGGGGAGCTGTTTTTT. Amino acid sequence: CASSQYGLAGAAANTGELFF.